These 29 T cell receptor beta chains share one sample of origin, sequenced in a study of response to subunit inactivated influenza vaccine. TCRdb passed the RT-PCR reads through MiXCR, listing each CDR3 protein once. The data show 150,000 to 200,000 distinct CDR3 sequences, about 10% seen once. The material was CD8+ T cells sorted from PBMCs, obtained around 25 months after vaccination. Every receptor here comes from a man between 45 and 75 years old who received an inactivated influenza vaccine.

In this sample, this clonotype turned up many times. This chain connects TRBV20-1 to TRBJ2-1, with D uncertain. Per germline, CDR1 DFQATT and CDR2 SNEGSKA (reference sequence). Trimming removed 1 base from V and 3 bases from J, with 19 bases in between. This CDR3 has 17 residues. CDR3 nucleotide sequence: TGCAGTGCTAGAGTTATAGCTCTCGCCGACGGCTACAATGAGCAGTTCTTC. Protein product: CSARVIALADGYNEQFF.

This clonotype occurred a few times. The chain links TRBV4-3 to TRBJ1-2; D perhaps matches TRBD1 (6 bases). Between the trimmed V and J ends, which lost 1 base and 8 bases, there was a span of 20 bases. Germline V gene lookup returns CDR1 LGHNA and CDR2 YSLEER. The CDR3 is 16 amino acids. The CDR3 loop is CASSQGGLGAIPGYTF. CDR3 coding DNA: TGCGCCAGCAGCCAAGGAGGGTTGGGGGCGATTCCCGGCTACACCTTC.

The CDR3 sequence is CASSWGQVSYEQYF. The DNA for the CDR3 is TGTGCCAGCAGTTGGGGACAGGTCTCCTACGAGCAGTACTTC. V is TRBV6-2 or TRBV6-3 and J is TRBJ2-7; 8 nucleotides align to TRBD1. The V gene's germline CDR1 is MNHEY and CDR2 SVGEGT. Losses at the gene ends were 4 bases for V and 0 bases for J; bases not matched to a gene: 2. The CDR3 sequence is 14 residues long.

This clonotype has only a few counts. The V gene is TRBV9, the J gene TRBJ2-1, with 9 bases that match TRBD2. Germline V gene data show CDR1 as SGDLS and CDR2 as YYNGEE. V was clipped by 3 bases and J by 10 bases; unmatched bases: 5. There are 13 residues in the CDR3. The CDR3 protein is CASSGGAGGEQFF. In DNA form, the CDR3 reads TGTGCCAGCAGCGGGGGAGCGGGAGGAGAGCAGTTCTTC.

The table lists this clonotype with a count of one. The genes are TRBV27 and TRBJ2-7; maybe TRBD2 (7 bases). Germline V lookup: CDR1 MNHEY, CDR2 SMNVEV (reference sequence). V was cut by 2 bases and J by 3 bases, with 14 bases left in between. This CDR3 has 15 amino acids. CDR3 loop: CASSLTAGHLYEQYF. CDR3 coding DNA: TGTGCCAGCAGTTTAACAGCGGGACACCTCTACGAGCAGTACTTC.

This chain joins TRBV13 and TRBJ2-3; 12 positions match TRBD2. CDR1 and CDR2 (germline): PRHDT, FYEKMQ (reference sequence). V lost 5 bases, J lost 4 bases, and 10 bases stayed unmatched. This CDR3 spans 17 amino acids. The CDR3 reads CASSTMTSGRLSDTQYF. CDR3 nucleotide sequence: TGTGCCAGCAGCACCATGACTAGCGGGAGACTCTCAGATACGCAGTATTTT.

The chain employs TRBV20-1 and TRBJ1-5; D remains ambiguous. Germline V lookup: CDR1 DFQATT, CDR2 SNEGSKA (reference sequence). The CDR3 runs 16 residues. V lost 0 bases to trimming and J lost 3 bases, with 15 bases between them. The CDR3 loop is CSARDNMLGINQPQHF. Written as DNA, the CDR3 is TGCAGTGCTAGAGATAATATGCTTGGTATCAATCAGCCCCAGCATTTT.

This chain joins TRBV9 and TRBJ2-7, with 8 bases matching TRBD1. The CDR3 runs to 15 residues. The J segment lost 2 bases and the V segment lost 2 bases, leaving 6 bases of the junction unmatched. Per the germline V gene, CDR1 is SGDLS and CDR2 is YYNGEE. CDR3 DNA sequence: TGTGCCAGCAGCGTGGGGACAGGTGGGGCCTACGAGCAGTACTTC. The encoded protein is CASSVGTGGAYEQYF.

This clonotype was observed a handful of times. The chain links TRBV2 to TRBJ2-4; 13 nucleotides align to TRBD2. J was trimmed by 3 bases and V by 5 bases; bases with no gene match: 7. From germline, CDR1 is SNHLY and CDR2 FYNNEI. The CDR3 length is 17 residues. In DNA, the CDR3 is TGTGCCAGCAGTTCGGGACTAGCGGGATCGGGCAAAAACATTCAGTACTTC. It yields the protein CASSSGLAGSGKNIQYF.

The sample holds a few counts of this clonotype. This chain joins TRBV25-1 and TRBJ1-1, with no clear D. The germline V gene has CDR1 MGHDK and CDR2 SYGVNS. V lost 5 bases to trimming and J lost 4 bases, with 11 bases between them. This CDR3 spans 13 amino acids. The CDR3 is CASSSGATTEAFF. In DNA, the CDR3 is TGTGCCAGCAGTTCTGGTGCGACCACTGAAGCTTTCTTT. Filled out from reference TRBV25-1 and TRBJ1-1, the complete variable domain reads EADIYQTPRYLVIGTGKKITLECSQTMGHDKMYWYQQDPGMELHLIHYSYGVNSTEKGDLSSESTVSRIRTEHFPLTLESARPSHTSQYLCASSSGATTEAFFGQGTRLTVV.

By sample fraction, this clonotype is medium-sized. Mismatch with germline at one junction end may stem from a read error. CDR3 sequence (DNA): TGCGCCAGCAGCTTTGCGACCCACGCTCTCGATTCTCTCTTC. Translated, it gives CASSFATHALDSLF. The chain combines TRBV5-1 with TRBJ2-5; D remains ambiguous. Germline V lookup: CDR1 SGHRS, CDR2 YFSETQ. CDR3 length: 14 amino acids. The whole variable domain, filled in from reference TRBV5-1 and TRBJ2-5, reads KAGVTQTPRYLIKTRGQQVTLSCSPISGHRSVSWYQQTPGQGLQFLFEYFSETQRNKGNFPGRFSGRQFSNSRSEMNVSTLELGDSALYLCASSFATHALDSLFGPGTRLLVL.

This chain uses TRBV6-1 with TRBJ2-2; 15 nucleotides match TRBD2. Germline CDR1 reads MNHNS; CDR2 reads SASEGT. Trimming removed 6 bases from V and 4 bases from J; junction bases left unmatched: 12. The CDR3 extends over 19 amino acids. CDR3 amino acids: CASSPGTSGGPGGTGELFF. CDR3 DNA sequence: TGTGCCAGCAGCCCTGGGACTAGCGGGGGGCCGGGGGGCACCGGGGAGCTGTTTTTT.

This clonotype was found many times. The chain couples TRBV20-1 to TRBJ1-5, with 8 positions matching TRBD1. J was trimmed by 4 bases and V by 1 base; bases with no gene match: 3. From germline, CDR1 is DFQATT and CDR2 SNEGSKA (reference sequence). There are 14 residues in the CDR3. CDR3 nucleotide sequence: TGCAGTGCTAGAGTGACAGGGGAGAATCAGCCCCAGCATTTT. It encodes CSARVTGENQPQHF.

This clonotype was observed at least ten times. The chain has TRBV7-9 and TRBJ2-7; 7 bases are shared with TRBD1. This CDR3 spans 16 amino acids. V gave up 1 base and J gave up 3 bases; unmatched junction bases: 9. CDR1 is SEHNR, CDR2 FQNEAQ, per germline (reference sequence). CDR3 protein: CASSLDLFGTVYEQYF. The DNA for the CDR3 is TGTGCCAGCAGCTTAGATCTGTTTGGGACAGTCTACGAGCAGTACTTC.

The CDR3 sequence is CASSLPTVNTEAFF. CDR3 sequence (DNA): TGTGCCAGCAGCTTACCCACAGTGAACACTGAAGCTTTCTTT. This chain uses TRBV7-9 with TRBJ1-1; D not certain. From germline, CDR1 is SEHNR and CDR2 FQNEAQ (reference sequence). The CDR3 runs 14 residues. Trimming stripped 2 bases from V and 0 bases from J, with 7 bases between.

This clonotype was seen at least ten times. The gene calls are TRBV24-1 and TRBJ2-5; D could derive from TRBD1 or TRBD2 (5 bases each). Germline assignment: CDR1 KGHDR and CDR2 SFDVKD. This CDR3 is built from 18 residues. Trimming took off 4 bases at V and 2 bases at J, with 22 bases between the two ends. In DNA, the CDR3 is TGTGCCACCAGTGACTCGGAGGACACTCACCATATTCAAGAGACCCAGTACTTC. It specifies CATSDSEDTHHIQETQYF.

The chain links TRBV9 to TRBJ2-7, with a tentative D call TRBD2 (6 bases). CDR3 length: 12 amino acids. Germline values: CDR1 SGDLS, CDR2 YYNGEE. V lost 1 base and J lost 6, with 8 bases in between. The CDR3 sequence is CASSVRGGEQYF. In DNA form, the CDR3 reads TGTGCCAGCAGCGTAAGGGGAGGCGAGCAGTACTTC.

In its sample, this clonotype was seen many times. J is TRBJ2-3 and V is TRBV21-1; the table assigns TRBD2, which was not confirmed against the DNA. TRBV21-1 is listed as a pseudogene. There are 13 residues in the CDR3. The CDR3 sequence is CASRAGPTDTQYF. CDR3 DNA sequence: TGTGCCAGCCGAGCGGGGCCCACAGATACGCAGTATTTT.

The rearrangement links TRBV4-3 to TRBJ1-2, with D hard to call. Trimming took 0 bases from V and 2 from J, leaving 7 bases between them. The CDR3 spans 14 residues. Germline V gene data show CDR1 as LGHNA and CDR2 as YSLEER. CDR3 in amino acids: CASSQDSGNYGYTF. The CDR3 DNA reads TGCGCCAGCAGCCAAGATTCGGGCAACTATGGCTACACCTTC.

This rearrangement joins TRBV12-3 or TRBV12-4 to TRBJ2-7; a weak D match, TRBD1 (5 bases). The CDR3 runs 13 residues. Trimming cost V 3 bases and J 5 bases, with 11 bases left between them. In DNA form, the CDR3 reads TGTGCCAGCAGTTTTGGCAGGGTGAACGAGCAGTACTTC. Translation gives CASSFGRVNEQYF.

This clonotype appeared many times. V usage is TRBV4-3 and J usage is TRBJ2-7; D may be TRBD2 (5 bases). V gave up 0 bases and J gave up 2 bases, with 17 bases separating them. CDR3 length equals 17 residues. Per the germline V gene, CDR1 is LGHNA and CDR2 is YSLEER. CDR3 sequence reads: CASSQDGSPDSTYEQYF. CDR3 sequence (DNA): TGCGCCAGCAGCCAAGATGGATCCCCGGACTCAACCTACGAGCAGTACTTC.

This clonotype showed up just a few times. CDR3: CATSTTSGGAGTQYF. In nucleotides, the CDR3 is TGTGCCACCAGCACCACTAGCGGCGGAGCGGGGACCCAGTACTTC. The V call is TRBV15, the J call TRBJ2-5; 8 bases are a match to TRBD2. The J segment lost 7 bases and the V segment lost 4 bases, leaving 11 bases of the junction unmatched. This CDR3 contains 15 residues. Germline V gene sequence: CDR1 LNHNV, CDR2 YYDKDF (reference sequence).

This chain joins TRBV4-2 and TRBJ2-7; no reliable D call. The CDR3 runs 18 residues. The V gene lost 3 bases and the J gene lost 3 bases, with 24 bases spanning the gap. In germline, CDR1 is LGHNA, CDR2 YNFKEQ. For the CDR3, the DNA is TGTGCCAGCAGCCAGTACTATATTGGCTCCTCTGGCGTCTACGAGCAGTACTTC. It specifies CASSQYYIGSSGVYEQYF.

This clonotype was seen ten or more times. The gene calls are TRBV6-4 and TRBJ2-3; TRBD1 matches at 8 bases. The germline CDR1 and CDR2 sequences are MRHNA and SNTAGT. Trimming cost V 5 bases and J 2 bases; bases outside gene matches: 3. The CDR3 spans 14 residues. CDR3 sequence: CASSRTGTTDTQYF. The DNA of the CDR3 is TGTGCCAGCAGTAGGACAGGGACCACAGATACGCAGTATTTT.

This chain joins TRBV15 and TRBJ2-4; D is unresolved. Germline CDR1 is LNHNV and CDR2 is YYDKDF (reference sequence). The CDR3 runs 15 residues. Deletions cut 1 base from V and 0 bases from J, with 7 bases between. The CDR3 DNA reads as TGTGCCACCAGCAGAGGAAGAGTAGCCAAAAACATTCAGTACTTC. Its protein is CATSRGRVAKNIQYF.

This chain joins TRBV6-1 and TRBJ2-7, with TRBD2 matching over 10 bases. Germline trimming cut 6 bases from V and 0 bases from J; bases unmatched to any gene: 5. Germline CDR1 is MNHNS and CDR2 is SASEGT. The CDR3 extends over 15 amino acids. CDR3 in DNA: TGTGCCAGCAGCTCGACTAGCGGGCCCTCCTACGAGCAGTACTTC. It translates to CASSSTSGPSYEQYF.

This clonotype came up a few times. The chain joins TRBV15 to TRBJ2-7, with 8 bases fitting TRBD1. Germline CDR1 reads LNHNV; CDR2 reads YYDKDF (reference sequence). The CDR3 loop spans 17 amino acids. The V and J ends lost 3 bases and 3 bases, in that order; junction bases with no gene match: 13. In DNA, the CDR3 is TGTGCCACCAGCAGCGATGACTTGGGACAGGACTACTACGAGCAGTACTTC. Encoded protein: CATSSDDLGQDYYEQYF.

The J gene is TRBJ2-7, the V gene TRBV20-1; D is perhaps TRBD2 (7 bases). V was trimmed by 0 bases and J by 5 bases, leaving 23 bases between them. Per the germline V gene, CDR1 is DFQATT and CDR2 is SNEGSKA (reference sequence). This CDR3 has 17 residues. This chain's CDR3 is CSARDGQFAGVENEQYF. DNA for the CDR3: TGCAGTGCTAGAGATGGACAGTTCGCGGGAGTTGAGAACGAGCAGTACTTC.

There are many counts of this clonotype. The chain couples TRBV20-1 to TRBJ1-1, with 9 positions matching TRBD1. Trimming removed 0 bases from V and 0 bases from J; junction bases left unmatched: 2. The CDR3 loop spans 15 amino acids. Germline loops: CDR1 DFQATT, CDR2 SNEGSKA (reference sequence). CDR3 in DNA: TGCAGTGCTAGAGAGGGACAGGGTATGAACACTGAAGCTTTCTTT. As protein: CSAREGQGMNTEAFF.